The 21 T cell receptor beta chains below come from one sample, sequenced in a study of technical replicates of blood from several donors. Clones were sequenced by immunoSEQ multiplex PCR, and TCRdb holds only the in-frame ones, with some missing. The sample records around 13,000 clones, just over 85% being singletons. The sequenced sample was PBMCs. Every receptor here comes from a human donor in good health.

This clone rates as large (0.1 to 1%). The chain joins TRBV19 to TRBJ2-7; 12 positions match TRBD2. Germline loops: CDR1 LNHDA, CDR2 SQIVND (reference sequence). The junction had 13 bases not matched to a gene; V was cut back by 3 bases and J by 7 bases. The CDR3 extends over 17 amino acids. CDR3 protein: CASSILAGGSGGDEQYF. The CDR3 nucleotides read TGTGCCAGTAGTATCCTAGCGGGAGGGTCAGGAGGAGATGAGCAGTACTTC.

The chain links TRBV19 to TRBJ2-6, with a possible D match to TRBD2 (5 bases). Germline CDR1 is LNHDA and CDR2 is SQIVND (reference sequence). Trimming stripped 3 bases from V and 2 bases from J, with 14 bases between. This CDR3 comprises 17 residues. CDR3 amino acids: CASSMGSGGAGANVLTF. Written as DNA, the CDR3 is TGTGCCAGTAGTATGGGTAGTGGAGGCGCTGGGGCCAACGTCCTGACTTTC. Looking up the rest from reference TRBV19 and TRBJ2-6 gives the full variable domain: DGGITQSPKYLFRKEGQNVTLSCEQNLNHDAMYWYRQDPGQGLRLIYYSQIVNDFQKGDIAEGYSVSREKKESFPLTVTSAQKNPTAFYLCASSMGSGGAGANVLTFGAGSRLTVL.

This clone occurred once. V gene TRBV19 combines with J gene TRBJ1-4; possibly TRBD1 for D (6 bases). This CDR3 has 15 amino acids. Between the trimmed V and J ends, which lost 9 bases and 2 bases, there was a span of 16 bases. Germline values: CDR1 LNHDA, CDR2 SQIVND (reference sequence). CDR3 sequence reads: CASLPGGATNEKLFF. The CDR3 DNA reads TGTGCCAGCCTGCCGGGGGGCGCGACTAATGAAAAACTGTTTTTT.

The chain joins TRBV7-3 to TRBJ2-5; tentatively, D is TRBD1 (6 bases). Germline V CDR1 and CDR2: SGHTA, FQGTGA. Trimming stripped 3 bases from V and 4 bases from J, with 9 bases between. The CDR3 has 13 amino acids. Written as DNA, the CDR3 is TGTGCCAGCAGCTTTGCAGGGGCAGAGACCCAGTACTTC. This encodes CASSFAGAETQYF.

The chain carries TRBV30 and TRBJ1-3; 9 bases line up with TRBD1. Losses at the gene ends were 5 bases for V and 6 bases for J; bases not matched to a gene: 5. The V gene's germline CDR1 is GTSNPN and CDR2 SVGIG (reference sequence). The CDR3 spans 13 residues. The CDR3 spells CAWDRGTVNTIYF. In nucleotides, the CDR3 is TGTGCCTGGGACAGGGGGACCGTAAACACCATATATTTT. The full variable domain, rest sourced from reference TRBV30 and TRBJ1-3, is SQTIHQWPATLVQPVGSPLSLECTVEGTSNPNLYWYRQAAGRGLQLLFYSVGIGQISSEVPQNLSASRPQDRQFILSSKKLLLSDSGFYLCAWDRGTVNTIYFGEGSWLTVV.

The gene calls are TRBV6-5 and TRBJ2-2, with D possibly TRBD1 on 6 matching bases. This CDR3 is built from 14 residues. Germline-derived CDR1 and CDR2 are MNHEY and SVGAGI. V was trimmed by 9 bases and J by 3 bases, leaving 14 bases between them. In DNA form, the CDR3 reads TGTGCCAGTAACAGGGAGCGACACACCGGGGAGCTGTTTTTT. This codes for CASNRERHTGELFF.

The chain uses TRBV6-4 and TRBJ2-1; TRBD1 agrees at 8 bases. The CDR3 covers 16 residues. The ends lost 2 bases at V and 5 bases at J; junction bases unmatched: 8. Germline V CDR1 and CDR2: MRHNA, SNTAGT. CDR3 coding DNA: TGTGCCAGCAGTGACGCCGGGACAGGAGGACACAATGAGCAGTTCTTC. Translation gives CASSDAGTGGHNEQFF.

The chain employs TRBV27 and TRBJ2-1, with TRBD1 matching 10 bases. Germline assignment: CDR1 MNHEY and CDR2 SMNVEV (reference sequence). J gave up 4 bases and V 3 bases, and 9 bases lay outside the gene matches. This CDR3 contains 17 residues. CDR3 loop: CASSFPRDRGRYNEQFF. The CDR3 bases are TGTGCCAGCAGTTTCCCACGGGACAGGGGCCGGTACAATGAGCAGTTCTTC.

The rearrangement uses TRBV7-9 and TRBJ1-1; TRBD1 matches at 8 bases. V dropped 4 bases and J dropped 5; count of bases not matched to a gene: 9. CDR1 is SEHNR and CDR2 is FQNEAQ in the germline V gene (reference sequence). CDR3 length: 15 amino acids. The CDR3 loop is CASSSGQGGWTEAFF. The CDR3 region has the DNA TGTGCCAGCAGCTCTGGACAGGGAGGATGGACTGAAGCTTTCTTT.

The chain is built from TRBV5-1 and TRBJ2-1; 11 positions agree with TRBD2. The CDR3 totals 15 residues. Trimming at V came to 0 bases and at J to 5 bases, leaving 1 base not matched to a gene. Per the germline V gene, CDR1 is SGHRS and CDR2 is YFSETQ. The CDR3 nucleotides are TGCGCCAGCAGCTTGGTAGCGGGAGGGGACAATGAGCAGTTCTTC. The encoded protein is CASSLVAGGDNEQFF.

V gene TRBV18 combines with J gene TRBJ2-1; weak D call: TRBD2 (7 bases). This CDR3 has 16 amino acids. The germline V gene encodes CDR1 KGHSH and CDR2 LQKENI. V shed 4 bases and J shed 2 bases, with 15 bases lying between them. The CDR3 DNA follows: TGTGCCAGCTCACAGGGAGGGGGTGAGACCTACAATGAGCAGTTCTTC. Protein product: CASSQGGGETYNEQFF.

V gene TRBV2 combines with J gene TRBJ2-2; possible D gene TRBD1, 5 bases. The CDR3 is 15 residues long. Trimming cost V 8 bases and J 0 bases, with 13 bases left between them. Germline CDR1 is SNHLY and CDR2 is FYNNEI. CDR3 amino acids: CASAPATANTGELFF. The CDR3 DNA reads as TGTGCCAGCGCCCCCGCGACAGCGAACACCGGGGAGCTGTTTTTT.

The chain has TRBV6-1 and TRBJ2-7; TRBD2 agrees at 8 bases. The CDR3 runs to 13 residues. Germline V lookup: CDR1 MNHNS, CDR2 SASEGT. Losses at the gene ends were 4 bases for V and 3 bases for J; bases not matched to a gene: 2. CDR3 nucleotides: TGTGCCAGCAGTGGGACTAGCAACTACGAGCAGTACTTC. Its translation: CASSGTSNYEQYF.

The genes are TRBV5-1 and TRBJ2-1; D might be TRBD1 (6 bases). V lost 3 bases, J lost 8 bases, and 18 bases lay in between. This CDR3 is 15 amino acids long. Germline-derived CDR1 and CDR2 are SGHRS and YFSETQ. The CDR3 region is CASSSTGNPSHEQFF. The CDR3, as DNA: TGCGCCAGCAGCTCAACAGGGAACCCCTCGCATGAGCAGTTCTTC. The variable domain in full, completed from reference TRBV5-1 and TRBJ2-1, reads KAGVTQTPRYLIKTRGQQVTLSCSPISGHRSVSWYQQTPGQGLQFLFEYFSETQRNKGNFPGRFSGRQFSNSRSEMNVSTLELGDSALYLCASSSTGNPSHEQFFGPGTRLTVL.

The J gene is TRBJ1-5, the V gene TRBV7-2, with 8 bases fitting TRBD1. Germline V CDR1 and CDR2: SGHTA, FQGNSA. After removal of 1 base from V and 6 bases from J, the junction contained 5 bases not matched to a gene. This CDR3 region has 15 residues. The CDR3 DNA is TGTGCCAGCAGCTTAGGGCAGGGGGCAGGTCAGCCCCAGCATTTT. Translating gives CASSLGQGAGQPQHF.

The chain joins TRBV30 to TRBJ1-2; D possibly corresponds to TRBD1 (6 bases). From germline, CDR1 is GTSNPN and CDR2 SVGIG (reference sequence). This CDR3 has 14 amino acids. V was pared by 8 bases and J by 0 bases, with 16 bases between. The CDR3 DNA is TGTGCCAGCCGCCTGGGGGCGTCTAACTATGGCTACACCTTC. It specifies CASRLGASNYGYTF.

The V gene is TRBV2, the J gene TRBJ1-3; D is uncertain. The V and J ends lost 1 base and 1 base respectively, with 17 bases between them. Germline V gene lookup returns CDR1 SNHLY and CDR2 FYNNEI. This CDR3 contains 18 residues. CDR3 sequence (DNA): TGTGCCAGCAGTGAAGATAATACGGGGTACGCTTCTGGAAACACCATATATTTT. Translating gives CASSEDNTGYASGNTIYF. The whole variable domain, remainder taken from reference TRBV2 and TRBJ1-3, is EPEVTQTPSHQVTQMGQEVILRCVPISNHLYFYWYRQILGQKVEFLVSFYNNEISEKSEIFDDQFSVERPDGSNFTLKIRSTKLEDSAMYFCASSEDNTGYASGNTIYFGEGSWLTVV.

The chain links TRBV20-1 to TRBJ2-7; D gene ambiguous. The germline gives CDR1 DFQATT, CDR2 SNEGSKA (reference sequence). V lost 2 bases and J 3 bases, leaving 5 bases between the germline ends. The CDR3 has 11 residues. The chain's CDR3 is CSARQNYEQYF. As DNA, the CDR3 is TGCAGTGCTAGACAGAACTACGAGCAGTACTTC.

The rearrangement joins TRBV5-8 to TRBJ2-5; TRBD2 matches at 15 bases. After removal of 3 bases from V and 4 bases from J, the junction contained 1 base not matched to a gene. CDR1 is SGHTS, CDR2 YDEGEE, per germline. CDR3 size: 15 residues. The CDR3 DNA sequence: TGTGCCAGCAGCTGGGGACTAGCGGGAGGAGAGACCCAGTACTTC. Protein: CASSWGLAGGETQYF.

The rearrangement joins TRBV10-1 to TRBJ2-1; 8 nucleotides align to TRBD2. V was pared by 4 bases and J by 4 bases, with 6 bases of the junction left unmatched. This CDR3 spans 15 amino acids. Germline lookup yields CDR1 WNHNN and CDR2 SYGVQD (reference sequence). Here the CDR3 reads CASSGVAGPYNEQFF. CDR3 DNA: TGCGCCAGCAGTGGAGTAGCGGGACCTTACAATGAGCAGTTCTTC.

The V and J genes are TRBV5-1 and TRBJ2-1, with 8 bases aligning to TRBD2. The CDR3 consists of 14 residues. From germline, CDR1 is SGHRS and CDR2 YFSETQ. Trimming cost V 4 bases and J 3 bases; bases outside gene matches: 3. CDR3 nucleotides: TGCGCCAGCAGCGTAAGCGGGGGCTACAATGAGCAGTTCTTC. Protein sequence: CASSVSGGYNEQFF.